The sample holds one count of the clone carrying this TCR beta chain. Its antigen is unidentified. Germline V gene data show CDR1 as MNHEY and CDR2 as SMNVEV (reference sequence). V dropped 0 bases and J dropped 3 bases, with 6 bases sitting between them. The length of the CDR3 is 14 residues. TCRdb reprocessed the reads via MiXCR and lists one record per CDR3 protein. This table has approximately 1,000,000 distinct CDR3 sequences, 30% to 40% appearing once. The sample originates from a study of T cell repertoires in cytomegalovirus infection. V gene TRBV27 combines with J gene TRBJ2-1; D is ambiguous. This TCR was recovered from a human donor in good health (CMV status not recorded). Some clones in this sample may be carry-over from other donors' samples. The source material was cultured CD8+ T cells from PBMCs, sampled from culture after CMV antigen stimulation. The chain's CDR3 is CASSLSDGYNEQFF. DNA for the CDR3: TGTGCCAGCAGTTTATCGGACGGCTACAATGAGCAGTTCTTC.